What follows are 13 T cell receptor beta chains derived from one specimen sequenced in a study of blood T cells in healthy people across ages. Using a J-beta primer mix together with a sample-barcoded 5' primer, a second PCR was run for about 6 to 12 cycles. From the 5' RACE reads, TCRdb called clonotypes with MiXCR, one entry per CDR3 protein. Of hundreds of thousands of distinct CDR3 sequences listed, 32% are singletons. The source material was blood. These receptors were obtained from a woman older than 75 in good health.

The chain employs TRBV6-1 and TRBJ2-3; D gene ambiguous. The V end lost 2 bases, the J end lost 2 bases, and 5 bases lay between the germline ends. Per germline, CDR1 MNHNS and CDR2 SASEGT. The length of the CDR3 is 13 residues. This CDR3 reads CASSETVTDTQYF. For the CDR3, the DNA is TGTGCCAGCAGTGAAACAGTCACAGATACGCAGTATTTT.

This clonotype was seen more than once but under ten times. The J gene is TRBJ1-6, the V gene TRBV2; no clear D gene. The CDR3 loop spans 13 amino acids. Germline values: CDR1 SNHLY, CDR2 FYNNEI. Trimming removed 5 bases from V and 10 bases from J, with 12 bases in between. This CDR3 is CASSKASKSPLHF. The CDR3 coding sequence is TGTGCCAGCAGTAAGGCTTCGAAATCACCCCTCCACTTT.

Comments on this clonotype: Just one base apart from a much larger clone, this may be a read error. The CDR3 sequence: CASSPLGASRETQYF. CDR3 nucleotide sequence: TGTGCCAGCAGTCCCCTTGGGGCTAGTAGGGAGACCCAGTACTTC. J is TRBJ2-5 and V is TRBV27, with a tentative D call TRBD1 (5 bases). This CDR3 region has 15 residues. V was trimmed by 5 bases and J by 5 bases, leaving 18 bases between them. CDR1 is MNHEY, CDR2 SMNVEV, per germline (reference sequence).

This clonotype was detected ten times or more. This chain joins TRBV6-1 and TRBJ2-5; 8 bases map to TRBD2. CDR3 size: 16 residues. Germline lookup yields CDR1 MNHNS and CDR2 SASEGT. V dropped 8 bases and J dropped 1; count of bases not matched to a gene: 12. The CDR3: CASAPWTGGAQETQYF. The DNA for the CDR3 is TGTGCCAGCGCCCCCTGGACGGGGGGGGCCCAAGAGACCCAGTACTTC.

This clonotype was detected only a few times. The chain is built from TRBV15 and TRBJ1-1, with 8 bases fitting TRBD1. The CDR3 spans 14 residues. The junction had 4 bases not matched to a gene; V was cut back by 1 base and J by 6 bases. The germline gives CDR1 LNHNV, CDR2 YYDKDF (reference sequence). The CDR3 coding sequence is TGTGCCACCAGCAGAGGGGACAGGCTGCCTGAAGCTTTCTTT. Its protein product is CATSRGDRLPEAFF.

With regard to this clonotype: Possible read error: a much larger clone is one base away. The chain uses TRBV6-1 and TRBJ1-1, with no clear D. There are 11 residues in the CDR3. Germline-derived CDR1 and CDR2 are MNHNS and SASEGT. The CDR3, as DNA: TGTACCAGCAGTGAGGTGCTTGGAGCTTTCTTT. Protein: CTSSEVLGAFF.

Details on this clonotype: It may be a read error: a sequence one base away is much more abundant. The chain is built from TRBV4-3 and TRBJ2-7; 10 positions agree with TRBD1. CDR3 length equals 18 residues. Germline values: CDR1 LGHNA, CDR2 YSLEER. V gave up 2 bases and J gave up 0 bases; unmatched junction bases: 10. Written as DNA, the CDR3 is TGCGCCAGCAGCCAATTCCGACAGGGGGCCGCCTCCTCCTACGAGCAGTACGTC. The encoded protein is CASSQFRQGAASSYEQYV.

This clonotype was detected only a few times. The V call is TRBV20-1, the J call TRBJ2-6, with D unresolved. Trimming stripped 1 base from V and 0 bases from J, with 4 bases between. The CDR3 totals 14 residues. Germline CDR1 DFQATT, CDR2 SNEGSKA (reference sequence). CDR3 sequence: CSARVPSGANVLTF. CDR3 coding DNA: TGCAGTGCTAGAGTCCCCTCTGGGGCCAACGTCCTGACTTTC.

This clonotype was seen a few times. The chain links TRBV2 to TRBJ1-2, with D unclear. The CDR3 length is 16 residues. Per germline, CDR1 SNHLY and CDR2 FYNNEI. V was clipped by 5 bases and J by 0 bases, with 16 bases between them. The CDR3 nucleotides read TGTGCCAGCAGTAAATTGAGGCAGCTTTCTAACTATGGCTACACCTTC. As protein: CASSKLRQLSNYGYTF.

This clonotype has ten or more counts. The chain recombines TRBV20-1 with TRBJ2-7; D is ambiguous. There are 12 residues in the CDR3. V was cut by 2 bases and J by 2 bases, with 7 bases left in between. The germline gives CDR1 DFQATT, CDR2 SNEGSKA (reference sequence). The CDR3 sequence: CSARRQAYEQYF. The CDR3, as DNA: TGCAGTGCTAGACGCCAGGCCTACGAGCAGTACTTC.

This clonotype has just a few counts. This rearrangement joins TRBV7-7 to TRBJ1-5; TRBD1 agrees at 12 bases. Trimming cost V 7 bases and J 7 bases; bases outside gene matches: 8. CDR1 and CDR2 (germline): SSHAT, FNYEAQ (reference sequence). CDR3 length equals 15 residues. The CDR3 nucleotides are TGTGCCAGCATCCTGGGACAGGGGGCCCGGCAGCCCCAGCATTTT. Translation gives CASILGQGARQPQHF.

In the case of this clonotype: This clone may be a read error of a much larger clone one base away. This sequence joins TRBV6-1 and TRBJ1-2; 10 bases agree with TRBD1. V gave up 4 bases and J gave up 7 bases; unmatched junction bases: 9. The CDR3 is 15 amino acids. Per germline, CDR1 MNHNS and CDR2 SASEGT. The CDR3 spells CASSATGQGGCGYTF. CDR3 bases: TGTGCCAGCAGTGCGACAGGACAGGGGGGCTGTGGCTACACCTTC.

The chain carries TRBV12-3 or TRBV12-4 and TRBJ2-3; possible D gene TRBD2, 5 bases. The V and J ends lost 7 bases and 4 bases respectively, with 12 bases between them. The CDR3 is made up of 13 amino acids. Here the CDR3 DNA reads TGTGCCAGCATCCCTGGGAGATCAGATACGCAGTATTTT. Amino acid sequence: CASIPGRSDTQYF.